The clone carrying this T cell receptor (beta chain) was recorded once. The CDR3 extends over 13 amino acids. The J segment lost 5 bases and the V segment lost 7 bases, leaving 7 bases of the junction unmatched. The V gene's germline CDR1 is GTSNPN and CDR2 SVGIG (reference sequence). The sample belongs to a study of blood T cell repertoires in COVID-19. Study background: There were acute and convalescent COVID-19 samples, and they came from the United States, Italy and Spain. The cDNA or gDNA used as material had been derived from T cells, B-cell-depleted T cells, or PBMCs.

Authors' data handling: Nucleated cell number was recorded as an estimate derived from reference gene primer amplification. Sequencing was performed with immunoSEQ multiplex PCR; in TCRdb, only in-frame clones are kept and a portion is missing. V and J calls plus clone size are reproduced from that table; the DNA served to infer D and trimming. The sample lists fewer than 300,000 clones; about nine tenths were seen once. This rearrangement joins TRBV30 to TRBJ1-2, with 10 bases lining up with TRBD1. Sequenced: peripheral blood. The receptor was derived from a woman in her thirties with COVID-19, enrolled during active disease. The CDR3 bases are TGTGCCTTTTACCCGGGACAGGGGTATGGCTACACCTTC. As protein: CAFYPGQGYGYTF.